Below, one T cell receptor (beta chain) is given with its context. The data derive from a study of blood T cell repertoires in COVID-19. The V end lost 2 bases, the J end lost 2 bases, and 13 bases lay between the germline ends. Germline assignment: CDR1 WNHNN and CDR2 SYGVQD (reference sequence). This CDR3 is 16 amino acids long. Libraries were prepared by immunoSEQ multiplex PCR; TCRdb keeps only in-frame clonotypes and omits some of them. The data hold approximately 210,000 clones, with roughly 84% observed a single time. Specimen: peripheral blood. The chain uses TRBV10-1 and TRBJ1-3; D possibly corresponds to TRBD1 (5 bases). This TCR came from a man between 25 and 39 years old with active or convalescent COVID-19. DNA for the CDR3: TGCGCCAGCAGTGAGGGGCGCGGGGGTCCTGGAAACACCATATATTTT. Translation: CASSEGRGGPGNTIYF.